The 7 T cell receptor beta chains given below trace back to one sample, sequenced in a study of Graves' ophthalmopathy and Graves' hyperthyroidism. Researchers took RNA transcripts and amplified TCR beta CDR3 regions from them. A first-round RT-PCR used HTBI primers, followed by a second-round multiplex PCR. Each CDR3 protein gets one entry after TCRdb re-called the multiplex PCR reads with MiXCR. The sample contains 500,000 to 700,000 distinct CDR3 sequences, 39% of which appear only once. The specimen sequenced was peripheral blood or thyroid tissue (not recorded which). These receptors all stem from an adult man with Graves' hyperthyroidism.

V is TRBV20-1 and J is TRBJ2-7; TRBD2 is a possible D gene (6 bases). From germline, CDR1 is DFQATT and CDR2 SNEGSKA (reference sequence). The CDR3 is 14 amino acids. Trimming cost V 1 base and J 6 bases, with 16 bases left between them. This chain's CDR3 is CSARVAGSGAEQYF. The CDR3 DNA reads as TGCAGTGCTAGAGTCGCGGGAAGTGGGGCCGAGCAGTACTTC.

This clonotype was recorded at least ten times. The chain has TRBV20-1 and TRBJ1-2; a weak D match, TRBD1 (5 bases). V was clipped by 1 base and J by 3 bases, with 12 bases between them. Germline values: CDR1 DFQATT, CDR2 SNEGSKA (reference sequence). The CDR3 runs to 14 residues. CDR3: CSARVGDGYYGYTF. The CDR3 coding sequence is TGCAGTGCTAGAGTAGGGGACGGATACTATGGCTACACCTTC.

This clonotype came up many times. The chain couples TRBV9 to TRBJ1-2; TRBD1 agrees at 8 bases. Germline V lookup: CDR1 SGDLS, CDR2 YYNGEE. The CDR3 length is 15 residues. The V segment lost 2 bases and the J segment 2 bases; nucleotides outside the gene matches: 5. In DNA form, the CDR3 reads TGTGCCAGCAGCGTTGGAGGACAGGGAAACTATGGCTACACCTTC. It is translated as CASSVGGQGNYGYTF.

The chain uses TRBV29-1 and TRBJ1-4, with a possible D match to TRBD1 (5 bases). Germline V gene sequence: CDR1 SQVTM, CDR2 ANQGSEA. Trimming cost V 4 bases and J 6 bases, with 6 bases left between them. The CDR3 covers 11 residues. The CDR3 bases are TGCAGCGTTGGAGGGGATGAAAAACTGTTTTTT. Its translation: CSVGGDEKLFF.

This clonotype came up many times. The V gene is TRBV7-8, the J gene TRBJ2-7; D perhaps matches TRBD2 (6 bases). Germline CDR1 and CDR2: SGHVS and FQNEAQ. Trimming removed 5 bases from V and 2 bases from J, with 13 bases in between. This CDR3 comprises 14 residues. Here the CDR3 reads CASSATSPTYEQYF. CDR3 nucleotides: TGTGCCAGCAGCGCGACTAGTCCGACCTACGAGCAGTACTTC.

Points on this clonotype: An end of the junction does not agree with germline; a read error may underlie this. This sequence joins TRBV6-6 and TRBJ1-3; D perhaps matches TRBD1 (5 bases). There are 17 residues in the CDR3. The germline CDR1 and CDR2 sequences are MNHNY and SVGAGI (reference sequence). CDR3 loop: CAISETRDRFYGYTIYF. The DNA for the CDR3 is TGTGCCATCAGTGAAACGAGGGACCGGTTCTATGGCTACACCATATATTTT.

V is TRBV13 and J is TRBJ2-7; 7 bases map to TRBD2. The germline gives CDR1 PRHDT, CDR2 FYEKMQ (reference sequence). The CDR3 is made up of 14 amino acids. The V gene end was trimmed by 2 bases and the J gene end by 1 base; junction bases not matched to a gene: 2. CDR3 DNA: TGTGCCAGCAGCTTACACGGGGGGTCCTACGAGCAGTACTTC. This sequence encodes CASSLHGGSYEQYF.